Listed below are T cell receptor beta chains from one sample, sequenced in a study of blood T cell repertoires in COVID-19. Some clones are missing from TCRdb's copy, which holds only in-frame ones; the method was immunoSEQ multiplex PCR. The sample carries 70,000 or so clones, around 90% recorded once. The sequenced sample was peripheral blood. These TCRs come from a woman aged 18 to 35 with acute or convalescent COVID-19. Both conserved end residues are part of each CDR3. A D gene is named only where the DNA matches it firmly. Expanded clones are given a class, and other clones once, few, many or no size at all.

cdr3_nt,cdr3_aa,clone_size,v_call,d_call,j_call
TGTGCCAGCAGCTTGGCCGGTCTAGCGGGAGGGTCGAGGAATGAGCAGTTCTTC,CASSLAGLAGGSRNEQFF,-,TRBV5-4,TRBD2,TRBJ2-1
TGTGCCAGCAGCTTCGTACTAGCGGGGGGGGAGCAGTTCTTC,CASSFVLAGGEQFF,once,TRBV11-2,TRBD2,TRBJ2-1
TGTGCCAGCAGCCGCCCGGGACTAACCCAAGAGACCCAGTACTTC,CASSRPGLTQETQYF,-,TRBV3-1/TRBV3-2,TRBD2,TRBJ2-5
TGTGCCAGCAGCCAAGTTATAGCGGAGTTCCCTCAAGAGACCCAGTACTTC,CASSQVIAEFPQETQYF,-,TRBV3-1/TRBV3-2,-,TRBJ2-5
TGCGCCAGCAGCCAAGCGTCACAGGGAACTGGAAACACCATATATTTT,CASSQASQGTGNTIYF,once,TRBV4-3,-,TRBJ1-3
TGTGCCAGCAGCAAGACAGGGTCTACCGGGGAGCTGTTTTTT,CASSKTGSTGELFF,-,TRBV7-9,TRBD1,TRBJ2-2
TGTGCCAGCAGTGAATCAGGTTCAGAACAAGAGACCCAGTACTTC,CASSESGSEQETQYF,-,TRBV2,-,TRBJ2-5
TGCGCCAGTGGCAAGGGGCATGAGTATGGCTACACCTTC,CASGKGHEYGYTF,-,TRBV5-1,-,TRBJ1-2
TGTGCCAGCAGCGCCAGCGGGAGGGATTACAATGAGCAGTTCTTC,CASSASGRDYNEQFF,once,TRBV6-5,TRBD2,TRBJ2-1
TGTGCCAGCAGCTCCATGTTAGCGGGAGGCTACAATGAGCAGTTCTTC,CASSSMLAGGYNEQFF,-,TRBV7-2,TRBD2,TRBJ2-1
TGTGCCAGCAGCTTCCGGGGGAACACTGAAGCTTTCTTT,CASSFRGNTEAFF,-,TRBV7-9,-,TRBJ1-1
TGTGCCAGCAGTTTAGCTTGGGTGCAGGGTAGTCAGCCCCAGCATTTT,CASSLAWVQGSQPQHF,once,TRBV28,-,TRBJ1-5
TGTGCCAGCAGTTTATCGAGTGGCAGGCCGTCCTACGAGCAGTACTTC,CASSLSSGRPSYEQYF,-,TRBV27,-,TRBJ2-7
TGCGCCAGCAGTGAGGTCGCAGGGGAGACCGGGGAGCTGTTTTTT,CASSEVAGETGELFF,-,TRBV10-1,-,TRBJ2-2
TGTGCCAGCAGTGAAAGCGGGGGACGAGAAAAACTGTTTTTT,CASSESGGREKLFF,-,TRBV2,-,TRBJ1-4
TGTGCCAGCAGGCCACAGGGGGCAACTAACTATGGCTACACCTTC,CASRPQGATNYGYTF,-,TRBV9,TRBD1,TRBJ1-2
TGTGCCAGTAGTATAGCCTCGACAGGAAACATTCAGTACTTC,CASSIASTGNIQYF,-,TRBV19,-,TRBJ2-4
TGTGCCAGTAGTATCGACAGGGGTGGCACAGATACGCAGTATTTT,CASSIDRGGTDTQYF,-,TRBV19,TRBD1,TRBJ2-3
TGTGCCAGCAGTGAAGTGAGACTAGCGTTGGAGACCCAGTACTTC,CASSEVRLALETQYF,-,TRBV6-1,TRBD2,TRBJ2-5
TGTGCCAGCAGTGATCAGGGGATCACCTACGAGCAGTACTTC,CASSDQGITYEQYF,-,TRBV2,-,TRBJ2-7
TGTGCCAGTAGTAGCAGCGGGTTCCGTAACAATGAGCAGTTCTTC,CASSSSGFRNNEQFF,-,TRBV19,-,TRBJ2-1
TGTGCCAGCATCAGGACCGTGGGGGGACAAGAGACCCAGTACTTC,CASIRTVGGQETQYF,-,TRBV6-5,-,TRBJ2-5
TGTGCCAGCAGCGAACAGCGGGGGGGCTCGTCCTACGAGCAGTACTTC,CASSEQRGGSSYEQYF,-,TRBV7-6,TRBD2,TRBJ2-7
TGTGCCAGCAGTGCACAGGCTTTAGGGGGCTACACCTTC,CASSAQALGGYTF,-,TRBV12-3/TRBV12-4,-,TRBJ1-2
TGTGCCAGCAGGTCCGGGACTAGCGGACACAATGAGCAGTTCTTC,CASRSGTSGHNEQFF,-,TRBV5-4,TRBD2,TRBJ2-1
TGCGCCAGCAGTGAAAATCGGTGGGGGGGGCTAGTAAATGAGCAGTTCTTC,CASSENRWGGLVNEQFF,once,TRBV10-2,-,TRBJ2-1
TGCGCCAGCGGACAGGGTGATAGCAATCAGCCCCAGCATTTT,CASGQGDSNQPQHF,-,TRBV10-2,TRBD1,TRBJ1-5
TGTGCCAGCAGTAGGGGGGGTGCGGACGAGACCCAGTACTTC,CASSRGGADETQYF,-,TRBV28,-,TRBJ2-5
TGTGCCAGCAGTCCGGTCCGGCGGCAAAGGCAGTTCTTC,CASSPVRRQRQFF,-,TRBV11-2,-,TRBJ2-1
TGTGCCAGCAGTTACTCCGAAGACACAAGCAATCAGCCCCAGCATTTT,CASSYSEDTSNQPQHF,-,TRBV6-2/TRBV6-3,-,TRBJ1-5
TGCGCCAGCAGAGCCGACAGGTACTCTGGAAACACCATATATTTT,CASRADRYSGNTIYF,-,TRBV5-1,-,TRBJ1-3
TGTGCCAGCTCACCACGAGAGGGCCCGGGCCAAGAGACCCAGTACTTC,CASSPREGPGQETQYF,-,TRBV18,-,TRBJ2-5
TGTGCCAGCAGCCTTACAGGGTTGGACGAGCAGTACTTC,CASSLTGLDEQYF,once,TRBV7-2,-,TRBJ2-7
TGTGCCAGCAGCCAGAACAGGGGGCGGGCTGGCACTGAAGCTTTCTTT,CASSQNRGRAGTEAFF,-,TRBV14,TRBD1,TRBJ1-1
TGCGCCAGCAGCTTGGGCGGGGGTACCTACGAGCAGTACTTC,CASSLGGGTYEQYF,-,TRBV5-1,TRBD2,TRBJ2-7
TGCGCCAGCAGCTTGAAGGGAGTAACCTACGAGCAGTACTTC,CASSLKGVTYEQYF,-,TRBV5-1,-,TRBJ2-7
TGCGCCAGCAGCCAAGAAACAGGGTTCCACTATGGCTACACCTTC,CASSQETGFHYGYTF,-,TRBV4-1,-,TRBJ1-2
TGTGCCAGCTCACCACAACTAGCGGGGGGTTACAATGAGCAGTTCTTC,CASSPQLAGGYNEQFF,-,TRBV18,TRBD2,TRBJ2-1
TGCGCCAGCAGGAGCGGGGGCGGGATCAATGAGCAGTTCTTC,CASRSGGGINEQFF,-,TRBV5-1,TRBD2,TRBJ2-1
TGTGCCAGCAGAGTGAGTGGCAATCAGCCCCAGCATTTT,CASRVSGNQPQHF,-,TRBV6-5,-,TRBJ1-5